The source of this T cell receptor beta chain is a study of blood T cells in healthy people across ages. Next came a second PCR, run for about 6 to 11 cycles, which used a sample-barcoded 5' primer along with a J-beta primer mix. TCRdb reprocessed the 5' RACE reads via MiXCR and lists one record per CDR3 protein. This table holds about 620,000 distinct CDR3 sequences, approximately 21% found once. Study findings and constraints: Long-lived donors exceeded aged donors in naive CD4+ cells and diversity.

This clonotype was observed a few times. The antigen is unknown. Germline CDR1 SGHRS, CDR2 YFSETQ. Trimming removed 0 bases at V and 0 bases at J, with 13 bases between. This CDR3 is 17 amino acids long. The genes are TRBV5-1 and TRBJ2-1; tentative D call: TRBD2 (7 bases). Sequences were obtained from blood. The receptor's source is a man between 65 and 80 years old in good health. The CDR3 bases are TGCGCCAGCAGCTTGGCGGGGGGCGAACGCTCCTACAATGAGCAGTTCTTC. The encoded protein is CASSLAGGERSYNEQFF.